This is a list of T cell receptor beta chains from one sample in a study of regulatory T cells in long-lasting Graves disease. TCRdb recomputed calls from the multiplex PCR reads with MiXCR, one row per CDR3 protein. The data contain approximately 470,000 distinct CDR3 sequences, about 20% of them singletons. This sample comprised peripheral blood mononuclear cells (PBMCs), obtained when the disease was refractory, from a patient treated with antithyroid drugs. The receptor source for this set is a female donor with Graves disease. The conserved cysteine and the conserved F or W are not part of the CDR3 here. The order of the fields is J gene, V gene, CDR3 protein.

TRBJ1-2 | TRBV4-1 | ASSQDRGLNYGYT
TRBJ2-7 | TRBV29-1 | SVASSGSSYEQY
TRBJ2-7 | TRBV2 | ASGRGPGL
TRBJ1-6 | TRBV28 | ASRPLPGGGNSPLH
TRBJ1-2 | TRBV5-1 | ASSADRLYGYT
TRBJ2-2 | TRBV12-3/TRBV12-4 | ASHSSGQGYTGELF
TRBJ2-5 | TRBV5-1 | ASSLRDKKETQY
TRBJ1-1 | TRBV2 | ASRTGQGLDTEAF
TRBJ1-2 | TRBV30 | AWISGTRYGYT
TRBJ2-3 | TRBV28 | ASSLLASGSTDTQY
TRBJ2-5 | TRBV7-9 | ASSFSTGQGQY
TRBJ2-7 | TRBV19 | ASAGGGEQY
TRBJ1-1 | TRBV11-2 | ASSLTVRTEAF
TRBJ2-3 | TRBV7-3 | ASSPTLRGSTDTQY
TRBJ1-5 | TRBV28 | ASRQSSGPRH
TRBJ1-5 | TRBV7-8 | ASSPQTGGAGQPQH
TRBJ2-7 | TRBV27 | ASSHRSSEQY
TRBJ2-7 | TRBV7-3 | ASSRDDTYEQY
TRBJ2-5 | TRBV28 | ASTSDQETQY
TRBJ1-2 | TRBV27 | ASSPGGVSGGYT
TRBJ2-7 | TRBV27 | ASSHPSRTGHYEQY
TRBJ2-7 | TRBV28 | ASSLRRGLEQY
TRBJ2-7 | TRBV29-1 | SVDSGSGNEQY
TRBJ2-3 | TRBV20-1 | SARALKTSGLTDTQY
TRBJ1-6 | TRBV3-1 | ASSQVGQLFSPLH
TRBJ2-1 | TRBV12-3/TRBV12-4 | ASSLQGDNEQF
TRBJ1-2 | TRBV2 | ARGAGNGYT
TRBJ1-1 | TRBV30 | AWSVLRAEAF
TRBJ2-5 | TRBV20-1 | SARADRAVQETQY
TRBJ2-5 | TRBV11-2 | ASSSTGYSQETQY
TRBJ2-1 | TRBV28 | ASSPERNYNEQF
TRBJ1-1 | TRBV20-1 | SARTARRNTEAF
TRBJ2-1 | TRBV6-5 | ASSYMGGEQF
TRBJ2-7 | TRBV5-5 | ASSSSGGEQY
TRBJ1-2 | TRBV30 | SWSVQGAGYT
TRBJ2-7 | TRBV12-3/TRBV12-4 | ASSARSYEQY
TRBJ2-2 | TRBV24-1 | ATSEPGQPGELF
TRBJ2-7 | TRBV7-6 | ASSQSVGNEQY
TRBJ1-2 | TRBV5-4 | ASSSQGANYGYT
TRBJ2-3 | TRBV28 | ASSFGTGEDTQY
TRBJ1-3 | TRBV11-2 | ASSLDGSSGNTIY
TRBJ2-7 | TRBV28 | ASSTTSGRYEQY
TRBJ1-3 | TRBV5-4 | ASSFTATNTIY
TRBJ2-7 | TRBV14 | ASSQTLGGYGQY
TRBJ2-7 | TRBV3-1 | ASSPWDSDYEQY
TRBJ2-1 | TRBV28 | ASSFRLAGNNEQF
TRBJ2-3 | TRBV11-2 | ASSLAAEWTTDTQY
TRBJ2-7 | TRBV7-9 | ASSSSYYEQY
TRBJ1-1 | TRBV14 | ASSQDNAANTEAF
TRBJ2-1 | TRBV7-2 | ASSDSGRAGGEQF